The subject of this entry is one T cell receptor beta chain. The antigen is undetermined. This entry is derived from a study of Ad26.COV2.S vaccination and SARS-CoV-2 variants. In the study overall: Intramuscular Ad26.COV2.S at 5x10^10 or 1x10^11 viral particles. Points from the study as a whole: Measurements of TCR breadth and depth may have given underestimates of the total T cell responses.

Treatment here: 15 to 20 received Ad26.COV2.S at low or high dose, single or two shots; about 5 received placebo; per-sample allocation not given. Samples were taken on day 63 after the first vaccine or placebo injection. A Boston donor was an adult aged 18-55 years. The CDR3 runs to 17 residues. V shed 6 bases, J shed 3 bases, and the junction held 14 bases outside the gene matches. The germline V gene encodes CDR1 MNHEY and CDR2 SMNVEV (reference sequence). Profiling relied on immunoSEQ multiplex PCR, and the TCRdb table lists in-frame clones only, not all of them. The sample yields roughly 400,000 clones, around nine tenths seen once.

The J gene is TRBJ1-5, the V gene TRBV27; 7 bases line up with TRBD1. This sequence originates from a person between 18 and 65 years old who received the Ad26.COV2.S COVID-19 vaccine or a placebo. The sample consisted of peripheral blood, taken in a trial of Ad26.COV2.S vaccine versus placebo. The DNA of the CDR3 is TGTGCCAGCAGAGTTCAAGGGGCAGGGGGGCCCAATCAGCCCCAGCATTTT. Its translation: CASRVQGAGGPNQPQHF.